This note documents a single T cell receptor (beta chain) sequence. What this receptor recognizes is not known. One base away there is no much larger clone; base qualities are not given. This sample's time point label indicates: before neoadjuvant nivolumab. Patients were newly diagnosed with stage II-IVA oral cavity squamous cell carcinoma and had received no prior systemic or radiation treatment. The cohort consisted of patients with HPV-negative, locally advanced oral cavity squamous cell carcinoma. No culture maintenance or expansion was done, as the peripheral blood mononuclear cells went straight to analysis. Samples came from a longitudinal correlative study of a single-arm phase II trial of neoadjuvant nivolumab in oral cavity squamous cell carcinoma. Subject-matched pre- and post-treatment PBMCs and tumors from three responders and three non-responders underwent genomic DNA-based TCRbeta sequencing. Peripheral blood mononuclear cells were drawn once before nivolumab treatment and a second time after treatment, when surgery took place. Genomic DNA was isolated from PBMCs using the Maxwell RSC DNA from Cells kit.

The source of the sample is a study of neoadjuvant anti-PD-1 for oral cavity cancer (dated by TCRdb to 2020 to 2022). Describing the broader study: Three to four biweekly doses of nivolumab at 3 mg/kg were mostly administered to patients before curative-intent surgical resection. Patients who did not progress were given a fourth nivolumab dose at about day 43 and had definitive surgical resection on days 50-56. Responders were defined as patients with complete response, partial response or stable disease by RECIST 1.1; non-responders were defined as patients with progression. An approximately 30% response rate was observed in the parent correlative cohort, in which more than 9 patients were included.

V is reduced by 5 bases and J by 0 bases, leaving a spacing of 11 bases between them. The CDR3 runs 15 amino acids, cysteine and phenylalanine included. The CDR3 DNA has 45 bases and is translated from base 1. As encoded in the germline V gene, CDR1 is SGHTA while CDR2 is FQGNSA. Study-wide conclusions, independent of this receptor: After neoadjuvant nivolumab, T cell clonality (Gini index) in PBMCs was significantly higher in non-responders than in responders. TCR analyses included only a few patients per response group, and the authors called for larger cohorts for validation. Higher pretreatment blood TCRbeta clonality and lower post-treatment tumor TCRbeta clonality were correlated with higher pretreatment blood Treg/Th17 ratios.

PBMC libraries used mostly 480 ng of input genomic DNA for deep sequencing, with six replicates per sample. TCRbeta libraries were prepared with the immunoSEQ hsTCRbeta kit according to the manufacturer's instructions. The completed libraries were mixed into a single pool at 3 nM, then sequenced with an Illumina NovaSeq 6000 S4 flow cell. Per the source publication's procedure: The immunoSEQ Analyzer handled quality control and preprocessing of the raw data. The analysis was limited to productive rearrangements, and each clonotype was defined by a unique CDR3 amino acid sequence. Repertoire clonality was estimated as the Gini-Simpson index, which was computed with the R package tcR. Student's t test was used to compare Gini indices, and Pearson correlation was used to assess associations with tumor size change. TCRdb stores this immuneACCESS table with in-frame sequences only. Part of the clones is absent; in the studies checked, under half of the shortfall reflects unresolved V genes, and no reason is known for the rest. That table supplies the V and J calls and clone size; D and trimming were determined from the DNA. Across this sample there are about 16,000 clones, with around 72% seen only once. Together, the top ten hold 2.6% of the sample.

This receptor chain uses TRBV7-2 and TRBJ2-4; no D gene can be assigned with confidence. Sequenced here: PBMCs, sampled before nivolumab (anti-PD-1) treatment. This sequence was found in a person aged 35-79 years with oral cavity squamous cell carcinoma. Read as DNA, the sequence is TGTGCCAGCAGCGCCAGAGTCGTAGCCAAAAACATTCAGTACTTC. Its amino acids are CASSARVVAKNIQYF.